Only one count was recorded for the clone carrying this T cell receptor beta chain. These data come from a study of blood T cell repertoires in COVID-19. On the study more broadly: Italy, Spain and the United States were the sources of the convalescent and acute COVID-19 samples.

TCRdb's table, derived via immunoSEQ multiplex PCR, lists solely in-frame clones and lacks some. This sample has about 160,000 clones; approximately 91% occur once, and the top ten carry about 2.5%. Germline V lookup: CDR1 MNHEY, CDR2 SVGAGI. J gave up 4 bases and V 3 bases, and 3 bases lay outside the gene matches. The CDR3 covers 15 residues. The receptor's source is a man aged 18-30 years with acute or convalescent COVID-19. Sequencing was done on a sample of peripheral blood. This chain joins TRBV6-5 and TRBJ1-6; the match to TRBD1 covers 7 bases. The CDR3 nucleotides are TGTGCCAGCAGTTATGGACAGGAATATAATTCACCCCTCCACTTT. Protein sequence: CASSYGQEYNSPLHF.